Below, 32 T cell receptor beta chains from the same sample are listed, as sequenced in a study of T-cell memory formation after mild COVID-19 listed by TCRdb under 2021. The receptor library was made with 5' RACE. The listed sequencing device is Illumina NovaSeq 6000. TCRdb trimmed the raw reads at Q25, called clones with MiXCR and kept productive beta chains. Identical CDR3 protein sequences are pooled into one entry, listed with their most common genes and DNA. This sample holds about 320,000 distinct CDR3 sequences; about 13% were observed only once. The ten largest clones add up to about 21% of the sample. The sample taken for sequencing was PBMCs or a T cell subset sorted from them (not recorded which). Source of these receptors: a man aged 18 to 35 who had mild COVID-19 (a few samples of this study predate the infection). The sample titles of this study are shuffled in the database, so cell type and time point are left out; the donor was told from shared clones.

This clonotype was found a few times. This chain connects TRBV7-2 to TRBJ2-3, with TRBD1 as a possible D gene (6 bases). CDR3 size: 14 residues. The germline CDR1 and CDR2 sequences are SGHTA and FQGNSA. V lost 4 bases to trimming and J lost 5 bases, with 13 bases between them. The CDR3 DNA sequence: TGTGCCAGCAGCTCCCCACAGGGTGTAGATACGCAGTATTTT. Its protein product is CASSSPQGVDTQYF.

CDR3 loop: CASTRGLTEAFF. DNA for the CDR3: TGTGCCAGTACCCGCGGGCTTACTGAAGCTTTCTTT. This chain links TRBV19 with TRBJ1-1; D is undetermined. Trimming took 7 bases from V and 5 from J, leaving 11 bases between them. The V gene's germline CDR1 is LNHDA and CDR2 SQIVND (reference sequence). The CDR3 has 12 residues.

This chain joins TRBV11-2 and TRBJ2-3, with D possibly being TRBD1 (6 bases). Between the trimmed V and J ends, which lost 3 bases and 0 bases, there was a span of 10 bases. Germline V lookup: CDR1 SGHAT, CDR2 FQNNGV. The CDR3 sequence is 15 residues long. The CDR3 region is CASSLDSWSTDTQYF. CDR3 DNA: TGTGCCAGCAGCTTGGACAGTTGGAGCACAGATACGCAGTATTTT.

This clonotype was counted at least ten times. V and J are TRBV5-5 and TRBJ1-5, with 7 bases that match TRBD1. Per germline, CDR1 SGHKS and CDR2 YYEKEE (reference sequence). There are 16 residues in the CDR3. V was pared by 5 bases and J by 7 bases, with 15 bases of the junction left unmatched. The CDR3 region is CASREGASLIPQPQHF. In nucleotides, the CDR3 is TGTGCCAGCAGGGAGGGGGCATCCCTCATTCCGCAGCCCCAGCATTTT.

This clonotype has a count of ten or more. The J gene is TRBJ2-1, the V gene TRBV5-1; maybe TRBD1 (6 bases). V was shortened by 0 bases and J by 5 bases, with 9 bases between the two germline ends. CDR1 is SGHRS, CDR2 YFSETQ, per germline. The CDR3 loop spans 14 amino acids. CDR3 amino acids: CASSLDRANNEQFF. The DNA of the CDR3 is TGCGCCAGCAGCTTGGACAGGGCCAACAATGAGCAGTTCTTC.

This clonotype has a count of ten or more. V is TRBV7-3 and J is TRBJ2-3; D might be TRBD2 (5 bases). Trimming shortened V by 4 bases and J by 5 bases, and 13 bases separated the two germline ends. This CDR3 comprises 14 residues. Germline V CDR1 and CDR2: SGHTA, FQGTGA. For the CDR3, the DNA is TGTGCCAGCAGCTCGAATCATGGAGGAGATACGCAGTATTTT. This translates into CASSSNHGGDTQYF.

This clonotype turned up a few times. The rearrangement uses TRBV7-2 and TRBJ2-3, with D possibly matching TRBD1 (6 bases). Trimming cost V 4 bases and J 2 bases, with 19 bases left between them. Germline V CDR1 and CDR2: SGHTA, FQGNSA. This CDR3 region has 17 residues. CDR3 in amino acids: CASSSSRTAQFTDTQYF. CDR3 nucleotides: TGTGCCAGCAGCTCGAGCAGGACAGCACAATTCACAGATACGCAGTATTTT.

This chain joins TRBV5-1 and TRBJ2-2; 12 bases are shared with TRBD1. The CDR3 extends over 16 amino acids. Germline lookup yields CDR1 SGHRS and CDR2 YFSETQ. The ends lost 4 bases at V and 5 bases at J; junction bases unmatched: 6. In DNA, the CDR3 is TGCGCCAGCAGCCTGGGACAGGGGGCCGGAACCGGGGAGCTGTTTTTT. It is translated as CASSLGQGAGTGELFF.

This clonotype was counted only a few times. The rearrangement uses TRBV29-1 and TRBJ1-4; no definite D call. With 6 bases removed from V and 8 bases from J, the gap between germline ends came to 13 bases. CDR3 length equals 12 residues. Looked up from germline, CDR1 is SQVTM and CDR2 is ANQGSEA. This chain's CDR3 is CSVRLGSEKLFF. In nucleotides, the CDR3 is TGCAGCGTGCGTCTGGGGTCAGAAAAACTGTTTTTT.

This clonotype has more than one count but fewer than ten. V and J are TRBV2 and TRBJ2-3; 11 bases agree with TRBD1. This CDR3 comprises 13 residues. In germline, CDR1 is SNHLY, CDR2 FYNNEI. V lost 6 bases to trimming and J lost 6 bases; unmatched junction nucleotides: 2. In nucleotides, the CDR3 is TGTGCCAGCAGGGGACAGGGGGTCGATACGCAGTATTTT. Protein: CASRGQGVDTQYF.

This clonotype was recorded at least ten times. The rearrangement joins TRBV6-5 to TRBJ2-5; 8 positions match TRBD2. This CDR3 spans 14 amino acids. Germline V gene sequence: CDR1 MNHEY, CDR2 SVGAGI. Germline trimming cut 5 bases from V and 6 bases from J; bases unmatched to any gene: 8. CDR3 coding DNA: TGTGCCAGCAGTCAGATAGCGGGAAAAAAGACCCAGTACTTC. Residues: CASSQIAGKKTQYF.

This clonotype has at least ten counts. The chain carries TRBV12-3 or TRBV12-4 and TRBJ1-5, with D unclear. Trimming took off 2 bases at V and 4 bases at J, with 6 bases between the two ends. The CDR3 is 13 amino acids. CDR3 sequence (DNA): TGTGCCAGCAGTTTAAGTCAGAATCAGCCCCAGCATTTT. Translating gives CASSLSQNQPQHF.

This sequence joins TRBV5-6 and TRBJ1-1; TRBD1 matches at 11 bases. This CDR3 has 14 residues. The J segment lost 11 bases and the V segment lost 4 bases, leaving 10 bases of the junction unmatched. Germline CDR1 and CDR2: SGHDT and YYEEEE. CDR3 sequence reads: CASSRGTGGYYAFF. CDR3 coding DNA: TGTGCCAGCAGCCGGGGGACAGGGGGTTACTATGCTTTCTTT.

This clonotype was observed a handful of times. The CDR3 loop is CASSLRTPGANTGELFF. Written as DNA, the CDR3 is TGTGCCAGCTCACTGCGGACCCCGGGGGCGAACACCGGGGAGCTGTTTTTT. The genes are TRBV18 and TRBJ2-2, with D maybe TRBD2 (6 bases). V was clipped by 4 bases and J by 0 bases, with 15 bases between them. The germline V gene has CDR1 KGHSH and CDR2 LQKENI. The CDR3 consists of 17 residues.

This clonotype was counted only a few times. DNA for the CDR3: TGCGCCAGCAGCCAAGAGGGTAGCGGGGGACGGGAGCAGTACTTC. Translating gives CASSQEGSGGREQYF. This chain uses TRBV4-3 with TRBJ2-7; 9 nucleotides match TRBD2. Losses at the gene ends were 0 bases for V and 7 bases for J; bases not matched to a gene: 7. Germline CDR1 reads LGHNA; CDR2 reads YSLEER. This CDR3 is 15 amino acids long.

This chain uses TRBV20-1 with TRBJ2-3, with TRBD2 matching 9 bases. CDR3 length: 15 residues. Germline V gene sequence: CDR1 DFQATT, CDR2 SNEGSKA (reference sequence). The J segment lost 2 bases and the V segment lost 1 base, leaving 4 bases of the junction unmatched. The CDR3 DNA reads TGCAGTGCTAGAGTTGAGCGGGGGGTCACAGATACGCAGTATTTT. Translating gives CSARVERGVTDTQYF.

This clonotype was picked up a small number of times. This chain uses TRBV7-2 with TRBJ2-5; perhaps TRBD2 as D (7 bases). Germline loops: CDR1 SGHTA, CDR2 FQGNSA. The V end lost 2 bases, the J end lost 2 bases, and 15 bases lay between the germline ends. This CDR3 has 16 amino acids. The CDR3 region is CASSLSMGGLQETQYF. DNA of the CDR3: TGTGCCAGCAGCTTAAGCATGGGGGGGCTACAAGAGACCCAGTACTTC. The full variable domain, rest sourced from reference TRBV7-2 and TRBJ2-5, is GAGVSQSPSNKVTEKGKDVELRCDPISGHTALYWYRQSLGQGLEFLIYFQGNSAPDKSGLPSDRFSAERTGGSVSTLTIQRTQQEDSAVYLCASSLSMGGLQETQYFGPGTRLLVL.

This chain links TRBV29-1 with TRBJ2-1; D is unresolved. There are 16 residues in the CDR3. Germline CDR1 reads SQVTM; CDR2 reads ANQGSEA. Trimming shortened V by 6 bases and J by 0 bases, and 18 bases separated the two germline ends. CDR3 residues: CSVMSGSHHSYNEQFF. The CDR3 DNA follows: TGCAGCGTGATGTCCGGGTCACACCACTCCTACAATGAGCAGTTCTTC.

This clonotype was detected many times. The V gene is TRBV6-5, the J gene TRBJ1-5, with no clear D. Trimming left V 5 bases short and J 0 bases short, with 5 bases between. Germline assignment: CDR1 MNHEY and CDR2 SVGAGI. CDR3 length: 13 amino acids. The CDR3 sequence is CASSRDSNQPQHF. CDR3 nucleotide sequence: TGTGCCAGCAGTAGGGATAGCAATCAGCCCCAGCATTTT.

The chain employs TRBV12-3 or TRBV12-4 and TRBJ1-1; maybe TRBD1 (6 bases). Trimming removed 5 bases from V and 4 bases from J, with 14 bases in between. The CDR3 covers 14 residues. The CDR3: CASSVGHQSTEAFF. The CDR3 nucleotides read TGTGCCAGCAGTGTGGGACATCAGAGCACTGAAGCTTTCTTT.

This clonotype turned up a few times. The gene calls are TRBV20-1 and TRBJ2-5; 11 bases agree with TRBD2. The CDR3 is 15 amino acids. Losses at the gene ends were 5 bases for V and 1 base for J; bases not matched to a gene: 6. The germline gives CDR1 DFQATT, CDR2 SNEGSKA (reference sequence). CDR3 DNA: TGCAGTGCTCCCGGGACTAGCGGTATCCAAGAGACCCAGTACTTC. This codes for CSAPGTSGIQETQYF.

V is TRBV4-3 and J is TRBJ2-7; D is perhaps TRBD1 or TRBD2 (5 bases each). The V and J ends lost 0 bases and 6 bases respectively, with 15 bases between them. The CDR3 contains 15 residues. Looked up from germline, CDR1 is LGHNA and CDR2 is YSLEER. CDR3 sequence (DNA): TGCGCCAGCAGCCAAGACAGGGTAGGACTGGGCGAGCAGTACTTC. Its translation: CASSQDRVGLGEQYF.

This clonotype was detected only a few times. This chain uses TRBV5-1 with TRBJ2-3, with D perhaps TRBD1 (6 bases). Trimming removed 4 bases from V and 3 bases from J, with 15 bases in between. In germline, CDR1 is SGHRS, CDR2 YFSETQ. The CDR3 has 15 amino acids. CDR3 amino acids: CASSRTLGATDTQYF. CDR3 sequence (DNA): TGCGCCAGCAGCCGCACCCTGGGGGCTACAGATACGCAGTATTTT.

This clonotype was detected only once. The chain links TRBV15 to TRBJ2-7, with D hard to call. Germline loops: CDR1 LNHNV, CDR2 YYDKDF (reference sequence). V lost 0 bases, J lost 5 bases, and 14 bases lay in between. The CDR3 runs to 15 residues. The CDR3 sequence: CATSRDSAAMNEQYV. The CDR3 DNA is TGTGCCACCAGCAGAGATTCCGCGGCTATGAACGAGCAGTACGTC.

V usage is TRBV6-5 and J usage is TRBJ1-6; 7 nucleotides match TRBD1. The germline V gene encodes CDR1 MNHEY and CDR2 SVGAGI. The CDR3 is 14 amino acids. V shed 5 bases and J 8 bases; nucleotides not matched to a gene: 6. The CDR3 bases are TGTGCCAGCAGTCCAGGACAGGTCTATTCACCCCTCCACTTT. Amino acid sequence: CASSPGQVYSPLHF.

There are a few counts of this clonotype. The chain carries TRBV5-1 and TRBJ1-1; no definite D call. The V gene lost 0 bases and the J gene lost 1 base, with 7 bases spanning the gap. The germline V gene encodes CDR1 SGHRS and CDR2 YFSETQ. The CDR3 is made up of 14 amino acids. Here the CDR3 DNA reads TGCGCCAGCAGCTTGGAGCCGAGGAACACTGAAGCTTTCTTT. Protein sequence: CASSLEPRNTEAFF.

This clonotype was counted only a few times. The chain uses TRBV11-3 and TRBJ2-1, with 13 nucleotides matching TRBD2. Germline CDR1 is SGHNT and CDR2 is YENEEA. This CDR3 has 14 residues. V was clipped by 3 bases and J by 9 bases; unmatched bases: 2. CDR3 in DNA: TGTGCCAGCAGCTTCCGACTAGCGGGGGGTGAGCAGTTCTTC. Its protein product is CASSFRLAGGEQFF.

The V gene is TRBV10-1, the J gene TRBJ2-5, with TRBD2 matching over 14 bases. The CDR3 runs to 19 residues. Germline V CDR1 and CDR2: WNHNN, SYGVQD (reference sequence). V gave up 3 bases and J gave up 2 bases; unmatched junction bases: 11. The CDR3 sequence: CASSDSDRTSGGRQETQYF. In DNA form, the CDR3 reads TGCGCCAGCAGTGACTCGGATCGGACTAGCGGGGGGCGTCAAGAGACCCAGTACTTC.

The chain is built from TRBV10-3 and TRBJ2-5; 7 positions match TRBD1. Germline CDR1 reads ENHRY; CDR2 reads SYGVKD. This CDR3 has 13 residues. V lost 7 bases and J lost 1; bases outside the gene matches: 3. This CDR3 reads CAIKGAGQETQYF. CDR3 bases: TGTGCCATCAAGGGGGCAGGCCAAGAGACCCAGTACTTC.

The chain uses TRBV6-2 or TRBV6-3 and TRBJ2-1; D uncertain. V dropped 0 bases and J dropped 9 bases, with 12 bases sitting between them. CDR1 is MNHEY, CDR2 SVGEGT, per germline. The CDR3 consists of 14 residues. For the CDR3, the DNA is TGTGCCAGCAGTTACTCGGCATGGGCAGGTGAGCAGTTCTTC. As protein: CASSYSAWAGEQFF.

This clonotype has more than one count but fewer than ten. The chain carries TRBV9 and TRBJ2-3, with D perhaps TRBD2 (5 bases). CDR3 length: 12 residues. Deletions cut 4 bases from V and 10 bases from J, with 13 bases between. CDR1 and CDR2 (germline): SGDLS, YYNGEE. Here the CDR3 DNA reads TGTGCCAGCAGCCCCCAGCGGACCGCGCAGTATTTT. Protein: CASSPQRTAQYF.

This clonotype was observed a few times. The chain is built from TRBV20-1 and TRBJ2-5; TRBD2 matches at 8 bases. This CDR3 is 13 amino acids long. Germline assignment: CDR1 DFQATT and CDR2 SNEGSKA (reference sequence). The J segment lost 4 bases and the V segment lost 3 bases, leaving 4 bases of the junction unmatched. The CDR3 nucleotides read TGCAGTGCTAGCGGGGGGGCCGTAGAGACCCAGTACTTC. It codes for CSASGGAVETQYF.